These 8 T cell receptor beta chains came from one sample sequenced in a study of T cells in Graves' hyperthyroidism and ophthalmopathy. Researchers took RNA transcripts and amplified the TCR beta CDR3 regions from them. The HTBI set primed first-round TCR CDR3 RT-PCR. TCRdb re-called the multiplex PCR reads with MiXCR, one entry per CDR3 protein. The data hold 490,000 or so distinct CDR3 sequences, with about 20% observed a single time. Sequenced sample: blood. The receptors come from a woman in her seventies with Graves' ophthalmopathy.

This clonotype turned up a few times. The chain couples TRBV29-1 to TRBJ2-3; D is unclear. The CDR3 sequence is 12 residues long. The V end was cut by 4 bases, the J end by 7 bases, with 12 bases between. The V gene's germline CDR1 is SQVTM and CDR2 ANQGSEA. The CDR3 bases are TGCAGCGTTGTCCCGGGCCCAAATACGCAGTATTTT. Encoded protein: CSVVPGPNTQYF.

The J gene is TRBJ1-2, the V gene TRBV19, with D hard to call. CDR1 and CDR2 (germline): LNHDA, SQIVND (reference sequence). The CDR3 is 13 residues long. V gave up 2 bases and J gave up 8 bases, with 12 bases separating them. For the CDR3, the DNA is TGTGCCAGTAGTATACTACAGCCGGTAGGCTACACCTTC. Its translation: CASSILQPVGYTF.

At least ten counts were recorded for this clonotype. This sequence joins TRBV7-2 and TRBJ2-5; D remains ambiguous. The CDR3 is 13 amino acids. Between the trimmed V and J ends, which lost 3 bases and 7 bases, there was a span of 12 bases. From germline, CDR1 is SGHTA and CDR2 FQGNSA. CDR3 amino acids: CASSFGPSGTQYF. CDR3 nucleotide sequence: TGTGCCAGCAGCTTCGGTCCCTCCGGGACCCAGTACTTC.

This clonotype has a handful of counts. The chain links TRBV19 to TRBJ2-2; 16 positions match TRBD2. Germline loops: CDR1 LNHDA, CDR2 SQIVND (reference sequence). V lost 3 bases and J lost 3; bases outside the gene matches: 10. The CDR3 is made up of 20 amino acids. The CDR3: CASSIRGLAGGSRHTGELFF. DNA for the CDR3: TGTGCCAGTAGTATTAGGGGACTAGCGGGAGGGAGTCGCCACACCGGGGAGCTGTTTTTT.

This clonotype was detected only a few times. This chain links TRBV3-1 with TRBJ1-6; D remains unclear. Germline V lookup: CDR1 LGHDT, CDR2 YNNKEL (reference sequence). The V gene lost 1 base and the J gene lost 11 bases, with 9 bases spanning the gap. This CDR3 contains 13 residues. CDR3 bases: TGTGCCAGCAGCCAAGGAGGGTCTACACCCCTCCACTTT. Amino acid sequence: CASSQGGSTPLHF.

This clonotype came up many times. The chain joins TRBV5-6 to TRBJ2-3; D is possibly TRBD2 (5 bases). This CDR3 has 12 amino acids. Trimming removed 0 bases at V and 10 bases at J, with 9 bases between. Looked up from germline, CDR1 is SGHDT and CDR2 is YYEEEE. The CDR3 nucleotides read TGTGCCAGCAGCTTGGGAGGGTACGCGCAGTATTTT. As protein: CASSLGGYAQYF.

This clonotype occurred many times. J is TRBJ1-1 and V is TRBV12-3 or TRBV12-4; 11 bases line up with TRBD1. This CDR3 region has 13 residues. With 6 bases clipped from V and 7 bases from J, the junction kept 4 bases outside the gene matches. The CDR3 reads CASRGQGEIEAFF. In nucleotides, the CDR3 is TGTGCCAGCAGGGGACAGGGGGAAATTGAAGCTTTCTTT.

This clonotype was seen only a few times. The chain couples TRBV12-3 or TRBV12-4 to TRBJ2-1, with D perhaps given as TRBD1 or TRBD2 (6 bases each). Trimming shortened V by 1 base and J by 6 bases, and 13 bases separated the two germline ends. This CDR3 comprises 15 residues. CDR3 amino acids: CASSLGIGGLNEQFF. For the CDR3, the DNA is TGTGCCAGCAGTTTAGGTATCGGGGGCCTCAATGAGCAGTTCTTC.